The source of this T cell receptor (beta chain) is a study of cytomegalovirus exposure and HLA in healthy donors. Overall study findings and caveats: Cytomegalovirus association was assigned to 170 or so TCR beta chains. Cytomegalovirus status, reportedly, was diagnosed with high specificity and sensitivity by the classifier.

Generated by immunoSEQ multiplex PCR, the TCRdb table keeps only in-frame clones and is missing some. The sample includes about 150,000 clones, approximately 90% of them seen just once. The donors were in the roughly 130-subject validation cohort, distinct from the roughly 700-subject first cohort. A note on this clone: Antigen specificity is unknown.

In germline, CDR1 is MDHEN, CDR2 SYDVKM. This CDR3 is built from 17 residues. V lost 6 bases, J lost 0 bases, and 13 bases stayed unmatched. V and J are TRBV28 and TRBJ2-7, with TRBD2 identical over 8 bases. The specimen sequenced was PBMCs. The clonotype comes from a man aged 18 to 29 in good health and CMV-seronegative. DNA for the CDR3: TGTGCCAGCAGATCTCCGATAGCGGGATCGAGCTCCTACGAGCAGTACTTC. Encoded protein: CASRSPIAGSSSYEQYF.